These T cell receptor beta chains were read from a single sample in a study of human T cells and chemical hapten exposure. TCRdb recomputed calls from the RACE reads with MiXCR, one row per CDR3 protein. The sample gives around 190,000 distinct CDR3 sequences, approximately 20% of which show up once; about 6.7% is in the top ten. Sequencing was performed on whole blood, taken in connection with sensitization to the hapten diphenylcyclopropenone (DPC). The receptors shown here come from a woman aged 45-60 years with alopecia areata. Some clones in this sample may be carry-over from other donors' samples. Each CDR3 is given with its conserved first and last residue. The order of the fields is clone size, V gene, D gene, J gene, CDR3 protein, CDR3 DNA. The D gene is left open where the match is weak. The size entry is marked missing in some rows and otherwise reads once, few, many or a size class.

-	TRBV3-1	-	TRBJ2-3	CASSASTGSYTQYF	TGTGCCAGCAGCGCGTCGACAGGTTCCTATACGCAGTATTTT
-	TRBV29-1	-	TRBJ1-2	CSVETQRNPNYGYTF	TGCAGCGTTGAAACTCAGCGAAACCCTAACTATGGCTACACCTTC
few	TRBV21-1	-	TRBJ2-3	CASSPGVERRTDTQYF	TGTGCCAGCAGCCCTGGAGTAGAGCGGCGCACAGATACGCAGTATTTT
-	TRBV2	-	TRBJ2-3	CASSDSPSTDTQYF	TGTGCCAGCAGTGACAGCCCTAGCACAGATACGCAGTATTTT
-	TRBV29-1	-	TRBJ2-3	CSVAPVADTQYF	TGCAGCGTTGCCCCTGTCGCAGATACGCAGTATTTT
many	TRBV5-1	-	TRBJ1-2	CASSLGDLNYGYTF	TGCGCCAGCAGCTTGGGGGACTTAAACTATGGCTACACCTTC
-	TRBV12-3/TRBV12-4	-	TRBJ2-2	CASSLARTLNTGELFF	TGTGCCAGCAGTTTAGCCAGGACCTTGAACACCGGGGAGCTGTTTTTT
many	TRBV7-9	-	TRBJ1-1	CASENGPEAFF	TGTGCCAGCGAAAATGGACCTGAAGCTTTCTTT
many	TRBV6-2/TRBV6-3	-	TRBJ2-7	CASALGVGEQYF	TGTGCCAGCGCCTTAGGGGTTGGAGAGCAGTACTTC
-	TRBV6-2/TRBV6-3	-	TRBJ2-7	CASSYGDEQYF	TGTGCCAGCAGTTATGGGGACGAGCAGTACTTC
few	TRBV5-1	-	TRBJ2-1	CASSLGWSGNEQFF	TGCGCCAGCAGCTTGGGGTGGAGCGGGAATGAGCAGTTCTTC
-	TRBV20-1	-	TRBJ2-3	CSVGHPSTDTQYF	TGCAGTGTAGGGCACCCTAGCACAGATACGCAGTATTTT
few	TRBV2	-	TRBJ1-1	CASRDGPSGTEAFF	TGTGCCAGCAGGGACGGTCCCTCCGGCACTGAAGCTTTCTTT
many	TRBV12-3/TRBV12-4	TRBD2	TRBJ2-1	CASRVSGSEYNEQFF	TGTGCCAGCAGAGTTAGCGGGAGTGAGTACAATGAGCAGTTCTTC
many	TRBV7-2	-	TRBJ2-1	CASSLVYNEQFF	TGTGCCAGCAGCTTAGTTTACAATGAGCAGTTCTTC
few	TRBV20-1	-	TRBJ1-4	CSGRLNEKLFF	TGCAGTGGCAGGCTTAATGAAAAACTGTTTTTT
-	TRBV2	TRBD1	TRBJ1-2	CASRRQGNYGYTF	TGTGCCAGCAGAAGACAGGGCAACTATGGCTACACCTTC
-	TRBV6-1	-	TRBJ2-5	CASSENGGETQYF	TGTGCCAGCAGTGAAAACGGCGGGGAGACCCAGTACTTC
few	TRBV20-1	TRBD2	TRBJ2-3	CSALDPTSGRAGGTQYF	TGCAGTGCCTTAGACCCGACTAGCGGGAGGGCCGGAGGTACGCAGTATTTT
many	TRBV9	-	TRBJ2-7	CASSVGDSAKAASRTYEQYF	TGTGCCAGCAGCGTAGGGGACTCGGCCAAGGCGGCTAGCAGGACCTACGAGCAGTACTTC
-	TRBV5-1	-	TRBJ1-1	CASSNTGNPNTEAFF	TGCGCCAGCAGCAATACAGGCAACCCGAACACTGAAGCTTTCTTT
-	TRBV7-2	-	TRBJ2-1	CANSVQLTGPNEQFF	TGTGCCAACTCCGTGCAGCTTACAGGGCCCAATGAGCAGTTCTTC
-	TRBV5-6	-	TRBJ1-2	CASSSSGLYGYTF	TGTGCCAGCAGCAGCTCAGGGCTCTATGGCTACACCTTC
-	TRBV5-1	-	TRBJ2-2	CASSLGSGTVNTGELFF	TGCGCCAGCAGCTTGGGGAGCGGGACAGTGAACACCGGGGAGCTGTTTTTT
-	TRBV20-1	-	TRBJ2-1	CSASPAGEQFF	TGCAGTGCTAGTCCAGCGGGTGAGCAGTTCTTC
few	TRBV7-9	-	TRBJ2-3	CASRFLTGSTDTQYF	TGTGCCAGCAGGTTCCTAACAGGGAGCACAGATACGCAGTATTTT
few	TRBV11-2	-	TRBJ1-3	CASSLLGSSGNTIYF	TGTGCCAGCAGCTTACTAGGGAGTTCTGGAAACACCATATATTTT
-	TRBV10-2	-	TRBJ1-1	CASSEIGALNTEAFF	TGCGCCAGCAGTGAGATCGGGGCACTGAACACTGAAGCTTTCTTT
-	TRBV7-2	-	TRBJ2-7	CASSPGLGSFEQYF	TGTGCCAGCAGCCCAGGTTTAGGGAGCTTCGAGCAGTACTTC
few	TRBV7-9	-	TRBJ2-3	CASSGVSAPQYF	TGTGCCAGCAGCGGGGTAAGCGCCCCGCAGTATTTT
few	TRBV6-4	-	TRBJ2-2	CASSDRDTGELFF	TGTGCCAGCAGTGACAGGGACACCGGGGAGCTGTTTTTT
-	TRBV29-1	-	TRBJ2-1	CSVVFQLSSYNEQFF	TGCAGCGTTGTTTTCCAGCTGAGCTCCTACAATGAGCAGTTCTTC
few	TRBV20-1	-	TRBJ1-1	CSARVIGENTEAFF	TGCAGTGCTAGAGTGATAGGGGAGAACACTGAAGCTTTCTTT
-	TRBV20-1	TRBD1	TRBJ2-1	CSAAGQATFSDEQFF	TGCAGTGCAGCCGGACAGGCTACCTTTAGCGATGAGCAGTTCTTC
few	TRBV29-1	TRBD1	TRBJ2-7	CSGMLGTGGSYEQYF	TGCAGCGGTATGCTCGGGACAGGGGGCTCCTACGAGCAGTACTTC
-	TRBV10-1	-	TRBJ2-3	CASSDLWGAGTQYF	TGCGCCAGCAGTGACCTCTGGGGGGCCGGTACGCAGTATTTT
few	TRBV29-1	-	TRBJ2-5	CSVEGRGQIQYF	TGCAGCGTTGAAGGGCGCGGACAGATACAGTACTTC
few	TRBV20-1	-	TRBJ1-5	CSAKSGYSNQPQHF	TGCAGTGCTAAATCGGGTTATAGCAATCAGCCCCAGCATTTT
-	TRBV7-3	TRBD2	TRBJ2-1	CASSSLTPAGMAYNEQFF	TGTGCCAGCAGCTCACTAACCCCAGCGGGAATGGCCTACAATGAGCAGTTCTTC
-	TRBV4-2	TRBD1	TRBJ1-5	CASSQGDRDGGQPQHF	TGTGCCAGCAGCCAAGGAGACAGGGACGGCGGTCAGCCCCAGCATTTT
-	TRBV6-5	-	TRBJ1-2	CASSYGQGRGYTF	TGTGCCAGCAGTTACGGCCAGGGAAGAGGCTACACCTTC
few	TRBV19	-	TRBJ1-2	CASSPDPNYGYTF	TGTGCCAGTAGTCCGGACCCTAACTATGGCTACACCTTC
many	TRBV11-2	TRBD2	TRBJ2-4	CASSWGLAGDIQYF	TGTGCCAGCAGCTGGGGACTAGCTGGTGACATTCAGTACTTC
few	TRBV21-1	-	TRBJ1-4	CASSGTTVAREKLFF	TGTGCCAGCAGCGGCACGACAGTCGCACGGGAAAAACTGTTTTTT
-	TRBV20-1	-	TRBJ1-2	CRADRPNYGYTF	TGCAGGGCAGACAGGCCTAACTATGGCTACACCTTC
few	TRBV20-1	-	TRBJ1-1	CSARVAVQGNTEAFF	TGCAGTGCTAGAGTCGCGGTACAAGGTAACACTGAAGCTTTCTTT
few	TRBV9	-	TRBJ2-2	CASSVASATGELFF	TGTGCCAGCAGCGTAGCGAGCGCGACCGGGGAGCTGTTTTTT
-	TRBV5-1	-	TRBJ2-5	CASRSGETQYF	TGCGCCAGCAGATCTGGGGAGACCCAGTACTTC
-	TRBV14	-	TRBJ1-1	CASSLFQGNTEAFF	TGTGCCAGCAGCCTATTTCAAGGGAACACTGAAGCTTTCTTT
-	TRBV6-4	-	TRBJ1-3	CAPKRGSSSGNTIYF	TGTGCCCCCAAGCGGGGCAGCAGCTCTGGAAACACCATATATTTT
-	TRBV10-3	-	TRBJ2-3	CAISERPTKEADTQYF	TGTGCCATCAGTGAAAGGCCCACCAAAGAGGCGGATACGCAGTATTTT
few	TRBV7-2	-	TRBJ2-3	CASSQIYQDTQYF	TGTGCCAGCAGCCAGATTTATCAAGATACGCAGTATTTT
-	TRBV30	-	TRBJ2-5	CAWRVHGGETQYF	TGTGCCTGGAGGGTCCACGGGGGAGAGACCCAGTACTTC
few	TRBV5-1	TRBD1	TRBJ1-1	CASSPEGAGTEAFF	TGCGCCAGCAGCCCGGAGGGGGCGGGCACTGAAGCTTTCTTT